This T cell receptor (beta chain) was observed in a study of blood T cell repertoires in COVID-19. On the study more broadly: Sources were T cells, B-cell-depleted T cells, or PBMCs; the material itself was cDNA or gDNA.

Clones were read by immunoSEQ multiplex PCR, and TCRdb kept only the in-frame ones, dropping some. Of more than 300,000 clones in the sample, about 90% are singletons; the top ten hold about 6%. This clone is a singleton in its sample. CDR3 length equals 16 residues. Looked up from germline, CDR1 is SGDLS and CDR2 is YYNGEE. Trimming removed 3 bases from V and 6 bases from J; junction bases left unmatched: 8. The sequence derives from a woman aged 45-59 years with COVID-19, enrolled during active disease. Sequenced material: peripheral blood. The chain combines TRBV9 with TRBJ2-3; 12 positions agree with TRBD2. The CDR3 DNA sequence: TGTGCCAGCAGCGCCGGGACTAGCGGGTGGGCGGATACGCAGTATTTT. It encodes CASSAGTSGWADTQYF.